The 18 T cell receptor beta chains below all came from one sample that was sequenced in a study of blood T cells in healthy people across ages. A J-beta primer mix and a sample-barcoded 5' primer were used in a second PCR of roughly 6 to 12 cycles. A single record per CDR3 protein comes from TCRdb applying MiXCR to the 5' RACE reads. The sample consists of approximately 1.5 million distinct CDR3 sequences, roughly 30% of them appearing once. The sample was blood. These receptors were obtained from a woman in her twenties or thirties in good health.

The V gene is TRBV9, the J gene TRBJ2-1, with 13 bases matching TRBD2. Germline V CDR1 and CDR2: SGDLS, YYNGEE. Unmatched junction bases numbered 6, after V lost 0 bases and J lost 3 bases. This CDR3 contains 18 residues. The CDR3: CASSVGTSGRAGYNEQFF. For the CDR3, the DNA is TGTGCCAGCAGCGTAGGAACTAGCGGGAGGGCCGGCTACAATGAGCAGTTCTTC.

This sequence joins TRBV15 and TRBJ2-1, with D possibly TRBD2 on 7 matching bases. Germline loops: CDR1 LNHNV, CDR2 YYDKDF (reference sequence). Trimming removed 9 bases at V and 6 bases at J, with 15 bases between. CDR3 length: 13 amino acids. The CDR3 region is CATGGGLPNEQFF. The CDR3 DNA is TGTGCCACAGGGGGGGGGCTACCCAATGAGCAGTTCTTC.

This clonotype was detected only a few times. V is TRBV12-3 or TRBV12-4 and J is TRBJ2-1, with D tentatively TRBD1 (6 bases). CDR3 length: 14 residues. Deletions cut 1 base from V and 8 bases from J, with 12 bases between. Written as DNA, the CDR3 is TGTGCCAGCAGTTTAGGGAGAGGGGGTGATGAGCAGTTCTTC. Translating gives CASSLGRGGDEQFF.

This clonotype turned up a few times. J is TRBJ2-7 and V is TRBV28; 8 nucleotides agree with TRBD2. Germline V CDR1 and CDR2: MDHEN, SYDVKM. The CDR3 has 14 amino acids. The trim removed 7 bases at V and 6 bases at J, leaving 11 bases unmatched. The CDR3 here is CASTVSVAGTEQYF. The CDR3 DNA reads TGTGCCAGCACCGTGTCAGTAGCGGGAACCGAGCAGTACTTC.

Points on this clonotype: The junction departs from the called germline gene at one end, perhaps through a read error. The CDR3, as DNA: TGTGCCAGTAGTAGCACAGGGGGTACAGATACGAAGTATTTT. Amino acids: CASSSTGGTDTKYF. This chain uses TRBV19 with TRBJ2-3, with 8 bases aligning to TRBD1. CDR1 is LNHDA and CDR2 is SQIVND in the germline V gene (reference sequence). The CDR3 has 14 amino acids.

V is TRBV27 and J is TRBJ2-7, with 7 nucleotides matching TRBD1. Per germline, CDR1 MNHEY and CDR2 SMNVEV (reference sequence). With V trimmed by 5 bases and J by 2 bases, 6 bases remained unmatched. The CDR3 is made up of 14 amino acids. For the CDR3, the DNA is TGTGCCAGCAGTAGGACAGGACAGGCCTACGAGCAGTACTTC. Encoded protein: CASSRTGQAYEQYF.

This chain connects TRBV27 to TRBJ2-1; TRBD2 aligns across 11 bases. The CDR3 spans 16 residues. V trimming: 3 bases; J trimming: 7 bases; junction bases outside the gene matches: 8. Germline loops: CDR1 MNHEY, CDR2 SMNVEV (reference sequence). The CDR3 region is CASSLGLAATNNEQFF. Here the CDR3 DNA reads TGTGCCAGCAGTTTGGGACTAGCGGCTACTAATAATGAGCAGTTCTTC.

This clonotype was seen a few times. The chain joins TRBV27 to TRBJ2-3; D is perhaps TRBD2 (6 bases). Trimming removed 5 bases from V and 6 bases from J, with 18 bases in between. This CDR3 region has 15 residues. The germline V gene encodes CDR1 MNHEY and CDR2 SMNVEV (reference sequence). CDR3 in DNA: TGTGCCAGCAGTGGGGGGATCCGCCCGAAGGATACGCAGTATTTT. This encodes CASSGGIRPKDTQYF.

This clonotype was found a few times. The V call is TRBV20-1, the J call TRBJ2-7; 13 bases are a match to TRBD2. Germline-derived CDR1 and CDR2 are DFQATT and SNEGSKA (reference sequence). The CDR3 extends over 18 amino acids. The junction had 10 bases not matched to a gene; V was cut back by 1 base and J by 1 base. The CDR3 loop reads CSARGLPGTSGDSYEQYF. Written as DNA, the CDR3 is TGCAGTGCTAGAGGCTTGCCCGGGACTAGCGGGGATTCCTACGAGCAGTACTTC.

This sequence joins TRBV7-2 and TRBJ2-7; 16 bases fit TRBD2. Germline V gene sequence: CDR1 SGHTA, CDR2 FQGNSA. The V gene end was trimmed by 6 bases and the J gene end by 1 base; junction bases not matched to a gene: 9. The CDR3 totals 18 residues. For the CDR3, the DNA is TGTGCCAGCAGGGCTCTCGGGACTAGCGGGAGGGCGTCCTACGAGCAGTACTTC. Its protein is CASRALGTSGRASYEQYF.

The rearrangement joins TRBV5-1 to TRBJ1-6; TRBD1 matches 7 bases. This CDR3 contains 16 residues. V gave up 0 bases and J gave up 10 bases; unmatched junction bases: 10. Germline V gene sequence: CDR1 SGHRS, CDR2 YFSETQ. The CDR3: CASSLGTDRAGSPLHF. The CDR3 DNA sequence: TGCGCCAGCAGCTTGGGGACTGACAGGGCTGGGTCACCCCTCCACTTT.

The rearrangement links TRBV3-1 to TRBJ2-1; TRBD2 agrees at 7 bases. The CDR3 runs 16 residues. Germline values: CDR1 LGHDT, CDR2 YNNKEL (reference sequence). The V segment lost 4 bases and the J segment 3 bases; nucleotides outside the gene matches: 9. CDR3 amino acids: CASSRGAGLSYNEQFF. In DNA form, the CDR3 reads TGTGCCAGCAGCCGGGGAGCGGGACTTAGCTACAATGAGCAGTTCTTC.

V is TRBV20-1 and J is TRBJ2-1; no clear D. V shed 1 base and J shed 0 bases, with 13 bases lying between them. The CDR3 spans 16 residues. Germline V gene sequence: CDR1 DFQATT, CDR2 SNEGSKA (reference sequence). The DNA of the CDR3 is TGCAGTGCTAGAGTTCTAGACTTCAGCTCCTACAATGAGCAGTTCTTC. Protein sequence: CSARVLDFSSYNEQFF.

The chain combines TRBV7-2 with TRBJ2-3; possible D gene TRBD2, 5 bases. From germline, CDR1 is SGHTA and CDR2 FQGNSA. The CDR3 is 16 residues long. Trimming left V 2 bases short and J 2 bases short, with 14 bases between. The chain's CDR3 is CASSLNPGMLTDTQYF. The DNA for the CDR3 is TGTGCCAGCAGCTTAAACCCGGGGATGCTCACAGATACGCAGTATTTT.

The chain has TRBV28 and TRBJ2-7; maybe TRBD1 (6 bases). Germline V gene lookup returns CDR1 MDHEN and CDR2 SYDVKM. The germline V and J ends were trimmed by 6 bases and 9 bases, with 15 bases remaining between them. The length of the CDR3 is 12 residues. DNA for the CDR3: TGTGCCAGCAGGTCTACAGGGCTCGGGCAGTACTTC. This gives the protein CASRSTGLGQYF.

The J gene is TRBJ2-3, the V gene TRBV4-3; TRBD1 agrees at 8 bases. CDR1 and CDR2 from the germline V gene are LGHNA and YSLEER. V trimming: 3 bases; J trimming: 1 base; junction bases outside the gene matches: 3. This CDR3 is built from 15 residues. The CDR3 bases are TGCGCCAGCAGCCAGCAGGGGGCAGGCACAGATACGCAGTATTTT. Translation gives CASSQQGAGTDTQYF.

For this clonotype: Relative to the germline gene, one junction end is altered; a read error may explain this. The chain employs TRBV7-8 and TRBJ2-2; TRBD1 or TRBD2 may be the D gene (5 bases each). Germline lookup yields CDR1 SGHVS and CDR2 FQNEAQ. This CDR3 has 14 residues. Here the CDR3 DNA reads TGTCCCAGCAGCTTAGGCCAGGGAGTCGGGGAGCTGTTTTTT. It codes for CPSSLGQGVGELFF.

About this clonotype itself: This may arise from a read error, as a much more abundant clone is one base away. The chain recombines TRBV28 with TRBJ2-1; tentatively, D is TRBD1 (5 bases). Trimming left V 3 bases short and J 6 bases short, with 6 bases between. The V gene's germline CDR1 is MDHEN and CDR2 SYDVKM. The CDR3 consists of 12 residues. CDR3 bases: TGTGCCAGCAGTTTCAGGGTCAATGAGCAGTTCTTC. This translates into CASSFRVNEQFF. The full variable domain, in which reference TRBV28 and TRBJ2-1 provide the parts outside the CDR3, is DVKVTQSSRYLVKRTGEKVFLECVQDMDHENMFWYRQDPGLGLRLIYFSYDVKMKEKGDIPEGYSVSREKKERFSLILESASTNQTSMYLCASSFRVNEQFFGPGTRLTVL.